The table lists the clone carrying this TCR beta chain with many counts. This entry is derived from a study of patients and donors after allogeneic stem cell transplantation. TCRdb used MiXCR to reprocess the RT-PCR reads, holding one entry per CDR3 protein. The sample records around 150,000 distinct CDR3 sequences, approximately 37% being singletons. The sample consisted of blood, either unsorted or a sorted T cell fraction (not recorded which). This clonotype originated in a human donor who was either an allogeneic HSCT recipient or a stem cell or donor lymphocyte infusion donor (not recorded which). It is not recorded whose cells these are; they may come from a transplant donor.

This chain's CDR3 is CASSFGTETEAFF. In DNA form, the CDR3 reads TGTGCCAGCAGCTTCGGCACCGAGACTGAAGCTTTCTTT. The chain employs TRBV5-5 and TRBJ1-1; D uncertain. Trimming pared 2 bases from V and 5 bases from J, leaving 10 bases between. Germline-derived CDR1 and CDR2 are SGHKS and YYEKEE (reference sequence). The CDR3 is made up of 13 amino acids.